Each of the 30 T cell receptor beta chains below was sequenced from the same sample in a study of regulatory T cells in long-lasting Graves disease. Time point indicated: newly diagnosed GD, antithyroid drugs for less than 3 months. From PBMCs, RNA was extracted and then used to make the TCR library. Through Arm-PCR of CDR3 regions and iRepertoire HTBI primers, TCR beta libraries were built. TCRdb redid the calling of the multiplex PCR reads with MiXCR, one entry per CDR3 protein. The profile shows roughly 400,000 distinct CDR3 sequences, around 15% of them singletons. Separately, the same data were catalogued under a study of T cells in Graves' hyperthyroidism and ophthalmopathy.

Here the sequenced sample was peripheral blood mononuclear cells (PBMCs), taken at new diagnosis, from a patient treated with antithyroid drugs. Source of these receptors: a woman younger than 30 with Graves disease.

This clonotype was observed at least ten times. The CDR3 sequence: CASSLGGAPTDTQYF. DNA for the CDR3: TGTGCCAGCAGTTTGGGCGGTGCCCCGACAGATACGCAGTATTTT. The chain is built from TRBV12-3 or TRBV12-4 and TRBJ2-3; no firm D call. The CDR3 has 15 amino acids. With 3 bases removed from V and 3 bases from J, the gap between germline ends came to 13 bases.

The J gene is TRBJ2-2, the V gene TRBV7-2, with 7 positions matching TRBD2. The V and J ends lost 1 base and 4 bases, in that order; junction bases with no gene match: 3. The germline CDR1 and CDR2 sequences are SGHTA and FQGNSA. The CDR3 is 15 amino acids. The CDR3 DNA reads as TGTGCCAGCAGCTTAGTGGCGGGAGTCACCGGGGAGCTGTTTTTT. Translating gives CASSLVAGVTGELFF.

This clonotype was observed a handful of times. The V gene is TRBV28, the J gene TRBJ2-3; D not certain. Per germline, CDR1 MDHEN and CDR2 SYDVKM. CDR3 length: 13 residues. The V end lost 6 bases, the J end lost 10 bases, and 17 bases lay between the germline ends. The CDR3 DNA reads TGTGCCAGCAGCCAAGTGGTTACACGGGCGCAGTATTTT. This translates into CASSQVVTRAQYF.

This clonotype has at least ten counts. The chain recombines TRBV5-1 with TRBJ1-1; D is ambiguous. The CDR3 length is 13 residues. Trimming pared 2 bases from V and 4 bases from J, leaving 9 bases between. CDR1 SGHRS and CDR2 YFSETQ come from the germline V gene. The CDR3 here is CASSFGSRTEAFF. The CDR3 bases are TGCGCCAGCAGCTTTGGGAGTCGCACTGAAGCTTTCTTT. The complete variable domain, with remaining parts taken from reference TRBV5-1 and TRBJ1-1, reads KAGVTQTPRYLIKTRGQQVTLSCSPISGHRSVSWYQQTPGQGLQFLFEYFSETQRNKGNFPGRFSGRQFSNSRSEMNVSTLELGDSALYLCASSFGSRTEAFFGQGTRLTVV.

This clonotype was seen many times. V and J are TRBV6-2 or TRBV6-3 and TRBJ2-4; a weak D match, TRBD2 (5 bases). The germline V gene has CDR1 MNHEY and CDR2 SVGEGT. The CDR3 is 15 residues long. V was shortened by 5 bases and J by 9 bases, with 20 bases between the two germline ends. Here the CDR3 reads CASSPLPGEGFIQYF. In DNA, the CDR3 is TGTGCCAGCAGTCCCCTCCCCGGCGAGGGATTCATTCAGTACTTC.

This clonotype was observed at least ten times. V usage is TRBV6-5 and J usage is TRBJ2-5; 10 nucleotides match TRBD2. This CDR3 has 17 residues. The trim removed 0 bases at V and 1 base at J, leaving 5 bases unmatched. The germline V gene has CDR1 MNHEY and CDR2 SVGAGI. As DNA, the CDR3 is TGTGCCAGCAGTTACTCGCTAGCGGGAGAGGTCCAAGAGACCCAGTACTTC. This gives the protein CASSYSLAGEVQETQYF.

There are a few counts of this clonotype. The rearrangement joins TRBV18 to TRBJ2-5; the match to TRBD2 covers 9 bases. The V gene's germline CDR1 is KGHSH and CDR2 LQKENI. The CDR3 covers 16 residues. V trimming: 1 base; J trimming: 4 bases; junction bases outside the gene matches: 7. The CDR3 sequence is CASSPLQAGGGETQYF. The CDR3 region has the DNA TGTGCCAGCTCACCACTCCAAGCGGGAGGAGGAGAGACCCAGTACTTC.

This clonotype came up many times. This chain joins TRBV11-2 and TRBJ2-1; 8 bases line up with TRBD2. This CDR3 is 16 amino acids long. CDR1 and CDR2 (germline): SGHAT, FQNNGV. Trimming at V came to 3 bases and at J to 5 bases, leaving 9 bases not matched to a gene. The CDR3 region is CASSLGPREANNEQFF. Written as DNA, the CDR3 is TGTGCCAGCAGCTTGGGACCGCGGGAGGCGAACAATGAGCAGTTCTTC.

V gene TRBV5-1 combines with J gene TRBJ2-1, with 8 nucleotides matching TRBD1. CDR1 is SGHRS, CDR2 YFSETQ, per germline. After removal of 4 bases from V and 12 bases from J, the junction contained 6 bases not matched to a gene. The CDR3 has 12 residues. CDR3: CASSPGQGGQFF. CDR3 sequence (DNA): TGCGCCAGCAGCCCTGGACAGGGCGGGCAGTTCTTC.

The sample holds many counts of this clonotype. This chain links TRBV27 with TRBJ2-1; the D is unclear. There are 15 residues in the CDR3. Trimming took off 5 bases at V and 0 bases at J, with 11 bases between the two ends. Germline CDR1 is MNHEY and CDR2 is SMNVEV (reference sequence). The CDR3 nucleotides are TGTGCCAGCAGTCTCACGGCCTACTCCTACAATGAGCAGTTCTTC. It encodes CASSLTAYSYNEQFF.

The sample holds a few counts of this clonotype. In DNA form, the CDR3 reads TGCGCCAGCAGGAGCGCAGGGGGCGAAGAGACCCAGTACTTC. Its protein is CASRSAGGEETQYF. The chain recombines TRBV10-2 with TRBJ2-5; 8 bases align to TRBD1. CDR1 and CDR2 (germline): WSHSY, SAAADI. CDR3 length equals 14 residues. V dropped 6 bases and J dropped 3; count of bases not matched to a gene: 6.

The chain combines TRBV19 with TRBJ2-3; D is unresolved. Germline V CDR1 and CDR2: LNHDA, SQIVND (reference sequence). The CDR3 has 12 amino acids. Trimming stripped 5 bases from V and 7 bases from J, with 10 bases between. The CDR3 sequence: CASSPASYTQYF. The CDR3 region has the DNA TGTGCCAGTAGTCCGGCGAGCTATACGCAGTATTTT.

In its sample, this clonotype was seen many times. The chain combines TRBV6-1 with TRBJ2-1, with 7 bases fitting TRBD2. This CDR3 region has 13 residues. Trimming took 8 bases from V and 6 from J; bases not matched to a gene: 7. CDR1 MNHNS and CDR2 SASEGT come from the germline V gene. Written as DNA, the CDR3 is TGTGCCAGCTCCGGGGGAGGGGTCAATGAGCAGTTCTTC. Protein product: CASSGGGVNEQFF.

Many counts were recorded for this clonotype. V and J are TRBV2 and TRBJ2-2; either TRBD1 or TRBD2 may fit D (5 bases each). This CDR3 spans 13 amino acids. The germline CDR1 and CDR2 sequences are SNHLY and FYNNEI. V lost 7 bases and J 1 base, leaving 7 bases between the germline ends. The CDR3 coding sequence is TGTGCCAGCACGGGGCAGAACACCGGGGAGCTGTTTTTT. The encoded protein is CASTGQNTGELFF.

J is TRBJ2-2 and V is TRBV5-1; D is uncertain. Germline assignment: CDR1 SGHRS and CDR2 YFSETQ. There are 16 residues in the CDR3. V was shortened by 1 base and J by 2 bases, with 12 bases between the two germline ends. CDR3 sequence reads: CASSLNAGRNTGELFF. DNA of the CDR3: TGCGCCAGCAGCTTGAATGCTGGTAGAAACACCGGGGAGCTGTTTTTT.

This clonotype was seen at least ten times. This chain links TRBV7-8 with TRBJ2-1; D remains ambiguous. Trimming removed 3 bases from V and 6 bases from J, with 18 bases in between. The CDR3 sequence is 16 residues long. Per germline, CDR1 SGHVS and CDR2 FQNEAQ. CDR3 in amino acids: CASSLTNPRLRNEQFF. CDR3 nucleotide sequence: TGTGCCAGCAGCTTGACAAATCCTCGGCTGCGCAATGAGCAGTTCTTC. The whole variable domain, remainder taken from reference TRBV7-8 and TRBJ2-1, is GAGVSQSPRYKVAKRGQDVALRCDPISGHVSLFWYQQALGQGPEFLTYFQNEAQLDKSGLPSDRFFAERPEGSVSTLKIQRTQQEDSAVYLCASSLTNPRLRNEQFFGPGTRLTVL.

V and J are TRBV28 and TRBJ2-3; the match to TRBD2 covers 10 bases. From germline, CDR1 is MDHEN and CDR2 SYDVKM. Unmatched junction bases numbered 6, after V lost 8 bases and J lost 1 base. The CDR3 length is 15 residues. In DNA, the CDR3 is TGTGCCAGCTGCCCTAGCGGGAGTGGCACAGATACGCAGTATTTT. It specifies CASCPSGSGTDTQYF. The complete variable domain, with remaining parts taken from reference TRBV28 and TRBJ2-3, reads DVKVTQSSRYLVKRTGEKVFLECVQDMDHENMFWYRQDPGLGLRLIYFSYDVKMKEKGDIPEGYSVSREKKERFSLILESASTNQTSMYLCASCPSGSGTDTQYFGPGTRLTVL.

This clonotype has at least ten counts. V is TRBV27 and J is TRBJ2-7; D call uncertain. V was shortened by 1 base and J by 5 bases, with 9 bases between the two germline ends. This CDR3 spans 13 amino acids. In germline, CDR1 is MNHEY, CDR2 SMNVEV (reference sequence). The CDR3 DNA sequence: TGTGCCAGCAGTTTATTTTCAGACCACGAGCAGTACTTC. It is translated as CASSLFSDHEQYF.

The chain employs TRBV6-1 and TRBJ1-1; the match to TRBD1 covers 7 bases. With 5 bases clipped from V and 0 bases from J, the junction kept 12 bases outside the gene matches. The CDR3 is 17 amino acids. The germline CDR1 and CDR2 sequences are MNHNS and SASEGT. DNA of the CDR3: TGTGCCAGCAGTCGCATACAACCGACAGGGATGAACACTGAAGCTTTCTTT. Amino acid sequence: CASSRIQPTGMNTEAFF.

This clonotype was detected only a few times. This sequence joins TRBV5-1 and TRBJ2-7; D call uncertain. V was trimmed by 5 bases and J by 3 bases, leaving 9 bases between them. Germline CDR1 reads SGHRS; CDR2 reads YFSETQ. The CDR3 length is 12 residues. The CDR3 coding sequence is TGCGCCAGCAGAACGGAAAACTACGAGCAGTACTTC. Protein product: CASRTENYEQYF.

This clonotype was picked up many times. The gene calls are TRBV20-1 and TRBJ1-1; D might be TRBD1 (5 bases). Trimming stripped 5 bases from V and 1 base from J, with 11 bases between. Germline V lookup: CDR1 DFQATT, CDR2 SNEGSKA (reference sequence). The CDR3 spans 13 residues. CDR3 amino acids: CSADKDTNTEAFF. For the CDR3, the DNA is TGCAGTGCTGATAAGGACACGAACACTGAAGCTTTCTTT.

This clonotype was picked up many times. V and J are TRBV20-1 and TRBJ2-1, with D tentatively TRBD2 (5 bases). Trimming took off 6 bases at V and 8 bases at J, with 20 bases between the two ends. This CDR3 spans 14 amino acids. The germline gives CDR1 DFQATT, CDR2 SNEGSKA (reference sequence). The CDR3 nucleotides are TGCAGTGCGTTAGGACTGTATATACGGGATGAGCAGTTCTTC. Translated: CSALGLYIRDEQFF.

Many counts were recorded for this clonotype. The chain couples TRBV12-3 or TRBV12-4 to TRBJ2-7; 11 nucleotides match TRBD2. The CDR3 sequence is 15 residues long. The ends lost 6 bases at V and 4 bases at J; junction bases unmatched: 8. CDR3 residues: CASSPIAGGPYEQYF. CDR3 nucleotide sequence: TGTGCCAGCAGCCCCATAGCGGGAGGGCCTTACGAGCAGTACTTC.

This clonotype has a count of ten or more. This chain connects TRBV18 to TRBJ2-1; possible D gene TRBD1, 5 bases. With 0 bases removed from V and 5 bases from J, the gap between germline ends came to 8 bases. There are 14 residues in the CDR3. Germline V gene data show CDR1 as KGHSH and CDR2 as LQKENI. CDR3 loop: CASSPPVTDNEQFF. The CDR3 bases are TGTGCCAGCTCACCACCGGTGACAGACAATGAGCAGTTCTTC.

In nucleotides, the CDR3 is TGTGCCAGCAGCTTATGGGGATTGAGCAATCAGCCCCAGCATTTT. Residues: CASSLWGLSNQPQHF. The chain links TRBV7-2 to TRBJ1-5; no definite D call. This CDR3 is built from 15 residues. V lost 2 bases and J 1 base, leaving 9 bases between the germline ends. In germline, CDR1 is SGHTA, CDR2 FQGNSA.

This clonotype was counted ten times or more. The chain combines TRBV5-1 with TRBJ2-3; tentatively, D is TRBD2 (6 bases). The V and J ends lost 6 bases and 3 bases respectively, with 14 bases between them. This CDR3 is built from 14 residues. Germline V gives CDR1 SGHRS, CDR2 YFSETQ. In DNA form, the CDR3 reads TGCGCCAGCAACCACGGAGGGTCGACAGATACGCAGTATTTT. Translated, it gives CASNHGGSTDTQYF.

Only a few counts were recorded for this clonotype. The junction departs from germline at one end; a sequencing error may be responsible. The rearrangement joins TRBV4-1 to TRBJ2-7; 10 bases fit TRBD2. Germline V lookup: CDR1 MGHRA, CDR2 YSYEKL. The CDR3 spans 15 residues. The DNA of the CDR3 is TGTGCCAGCAGCCAACCCCCTAGCGGGAGTTACGAGCAGTACTTC. Translation: CASSQPPSGSYEQYF.

This chain joins TRBV15 and TRBJ1-2; perhaps TRBD1 as D (6 bases). Germline V gives CDR1 LNHNV, CDR2 YYDKDF (reference sequence). The CDR3 totals 12 residues. Between the trimmed V and J ends, which lost 8 bases and 8 bases, there was a span of 15 bases. The DNA of the CDR3 is TGTGCCACCTCTAAGGACAGAATGGGCTACACCTTC. Translating gives CATSKDRMGYTF.

This chain connects TRBV2 to TRBJ2-2; the match to TRBD1 covers 7 bases. Unmatched junction bases numbered 7, after V lost 8 bases and J lost 1 base. CDR3 length: 15 amino acids. In germline, CDR1 is SNHLY, CDR2 FYNNEI. The CDR3 DNA follows: TGTGCCAGCCATTCCGGGACAGTGAACACCGGGGAGCTGTTTTTT. Amino acid sequence: CASHSGTVNTGELFF.

This clonotype was seen ten or more times. The rearrangement links TRBV7-9 to TRBJ1-2, with TRBD1 matching 12 bases. The CDR3 totals 15 residues. V shed 5 bases, J shed 3 bases, and the junction held 4 bases outside the gene matches. Per the germline V gene, CDR1 is SEHNR and CDR2 is FQNEAQ (reference sequence). The CDR3 spells CASSTWDRGHYGYTF. CDR3 DNA sequence: TGTGCCAGCAGCACCTGGGACAGGGGGCACTATGGCTACACCTTC.